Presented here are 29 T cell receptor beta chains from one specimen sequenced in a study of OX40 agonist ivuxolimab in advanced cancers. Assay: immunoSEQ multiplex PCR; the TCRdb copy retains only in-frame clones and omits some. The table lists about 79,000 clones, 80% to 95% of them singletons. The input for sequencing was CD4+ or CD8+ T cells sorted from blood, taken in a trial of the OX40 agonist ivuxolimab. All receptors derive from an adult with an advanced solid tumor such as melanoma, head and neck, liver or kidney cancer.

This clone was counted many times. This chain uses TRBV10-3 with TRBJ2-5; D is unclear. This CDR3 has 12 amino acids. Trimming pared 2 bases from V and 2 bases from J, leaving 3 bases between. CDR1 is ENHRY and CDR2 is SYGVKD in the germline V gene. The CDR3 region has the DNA TGTGCCATCAGTGAGGGACAAGAGACCCAGTACTTC. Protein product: CAISEGQETQYF.

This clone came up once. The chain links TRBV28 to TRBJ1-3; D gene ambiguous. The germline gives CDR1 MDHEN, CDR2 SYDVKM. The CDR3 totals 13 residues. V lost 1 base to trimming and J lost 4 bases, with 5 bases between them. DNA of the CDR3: TGTGCCAGCAGTTTATCGGGGGGAAACACCATATATTTT. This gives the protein CASSLSGGNTIYF.

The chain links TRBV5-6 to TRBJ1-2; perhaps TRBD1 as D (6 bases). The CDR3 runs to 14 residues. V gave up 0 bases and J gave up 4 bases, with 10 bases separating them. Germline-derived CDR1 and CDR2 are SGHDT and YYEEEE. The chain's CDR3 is CASSLEQGAYGYTF. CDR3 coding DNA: TGTGCCAGCAGCTTGGAACAGGGAGCCTATGGCTACACCTTC.

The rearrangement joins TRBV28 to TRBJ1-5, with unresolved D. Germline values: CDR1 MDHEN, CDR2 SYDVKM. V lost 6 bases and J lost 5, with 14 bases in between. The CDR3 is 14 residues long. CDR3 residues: CASSSRGTYQPQHF. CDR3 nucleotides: TGTGCCAGCAGCTCCCGCGGCACCTATCAGCCCCAGCATTTT.

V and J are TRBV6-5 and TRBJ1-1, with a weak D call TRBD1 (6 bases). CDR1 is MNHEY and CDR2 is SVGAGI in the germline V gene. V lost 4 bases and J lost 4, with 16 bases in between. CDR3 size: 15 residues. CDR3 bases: TGTGCCAGCAGTTCCCGGGGGGGGCCTAGCACTGAAGCTTTCTTT. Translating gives CASSSRGGPSTEAFF.

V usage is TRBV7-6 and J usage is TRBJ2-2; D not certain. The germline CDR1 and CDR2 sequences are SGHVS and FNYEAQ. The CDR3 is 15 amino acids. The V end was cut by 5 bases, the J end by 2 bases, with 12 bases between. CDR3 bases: TGTGCCAGCAGCCGAAAGGACCGTAACACCGGGGAGCTGTTTTTT. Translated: CASSRKDRNTGELFF.

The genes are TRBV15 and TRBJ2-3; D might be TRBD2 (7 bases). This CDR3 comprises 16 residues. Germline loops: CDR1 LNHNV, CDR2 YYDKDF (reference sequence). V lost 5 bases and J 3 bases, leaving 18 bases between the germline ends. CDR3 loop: CATSGGAAGWTDTQYF. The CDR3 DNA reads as TGTGCCACCAGCGGGGGCGCAGCGGGGTGGACAGATACGCAGTATTTT. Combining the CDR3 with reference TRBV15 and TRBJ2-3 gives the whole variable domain DAMVIQNPRYQVTQFGKPVTLSCSQTLNHNVMYWYQQKSSQAPKLLFHYYDKDFNNEADTPDNFQSRRPNTSFCFLDIRSPGLGDTAMYLCATSGGAAGWTDTQYFGPGTRLTVL.

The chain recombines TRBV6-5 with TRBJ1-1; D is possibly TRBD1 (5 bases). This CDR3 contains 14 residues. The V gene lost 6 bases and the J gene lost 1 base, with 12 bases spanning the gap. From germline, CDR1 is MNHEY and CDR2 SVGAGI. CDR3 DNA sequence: TGTGCCAGCAGCCTGACAGTCAGGAACACTGAAGCTTTCTTT. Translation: CASSLTVRNTEAFF.

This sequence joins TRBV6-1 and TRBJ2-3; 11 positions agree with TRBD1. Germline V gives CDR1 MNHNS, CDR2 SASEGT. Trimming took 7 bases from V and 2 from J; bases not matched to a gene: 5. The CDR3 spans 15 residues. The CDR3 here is CASTGQGAVTDTQYF. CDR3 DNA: TGTGCCAGCACTGGACAGGGGGCCGTCACAGATACGCAGTATTTT.

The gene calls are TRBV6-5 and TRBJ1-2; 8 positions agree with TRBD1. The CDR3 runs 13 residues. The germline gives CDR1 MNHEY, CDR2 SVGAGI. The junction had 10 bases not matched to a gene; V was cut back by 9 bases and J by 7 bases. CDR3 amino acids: CASKKGTGFGYTF. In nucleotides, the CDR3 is TGTGCCAGTAAAAAGGGGACAGGATTTGGCTACACCTTC.

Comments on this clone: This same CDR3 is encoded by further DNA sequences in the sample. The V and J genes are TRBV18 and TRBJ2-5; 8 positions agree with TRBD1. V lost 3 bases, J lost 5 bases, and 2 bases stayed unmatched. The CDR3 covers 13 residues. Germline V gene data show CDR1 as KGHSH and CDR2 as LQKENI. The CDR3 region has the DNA TGTGCCAGCTCACCCGGACAGGGTGAGACCCAGTACTTC. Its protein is CASSPGQGETQYF.

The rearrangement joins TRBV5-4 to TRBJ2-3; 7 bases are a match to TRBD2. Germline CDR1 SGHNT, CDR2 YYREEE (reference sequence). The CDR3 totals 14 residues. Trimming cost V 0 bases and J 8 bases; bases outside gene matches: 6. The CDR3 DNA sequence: TGTGCCAGCAGCTTGGGGGCGGGGGTCGGTACGCAGTATTTT. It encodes CASSLGAGVGTQYF.

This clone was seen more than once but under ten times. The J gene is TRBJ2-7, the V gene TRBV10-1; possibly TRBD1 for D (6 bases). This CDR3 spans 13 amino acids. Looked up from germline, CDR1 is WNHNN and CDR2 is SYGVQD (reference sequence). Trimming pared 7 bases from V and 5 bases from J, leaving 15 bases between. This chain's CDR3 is CASTAGGSDEQYF. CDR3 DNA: TGCGCCAGCACCGCTGGGGGCTCGGACGAGCAGTACTTC.

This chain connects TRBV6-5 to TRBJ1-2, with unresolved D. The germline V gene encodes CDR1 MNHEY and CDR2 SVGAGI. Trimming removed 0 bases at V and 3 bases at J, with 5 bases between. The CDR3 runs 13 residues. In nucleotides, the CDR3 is TGTGCCAGCAGTTACTCGTGGGACTATGGCTACACCTTC. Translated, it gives CASSYSWDYGYTF.

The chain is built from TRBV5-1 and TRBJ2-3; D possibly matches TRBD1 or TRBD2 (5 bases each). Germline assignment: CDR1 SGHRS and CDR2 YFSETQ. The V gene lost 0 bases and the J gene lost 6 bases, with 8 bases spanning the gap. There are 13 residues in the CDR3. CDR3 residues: CASSLDWDDTQYF. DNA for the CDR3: TGCGCCAGCAGCTTGGATTGGGACGATACGCAGTATTTT.

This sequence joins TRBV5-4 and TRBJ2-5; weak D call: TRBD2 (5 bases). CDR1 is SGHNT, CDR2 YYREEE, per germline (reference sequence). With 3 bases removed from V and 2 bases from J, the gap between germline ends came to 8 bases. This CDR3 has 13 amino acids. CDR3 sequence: CASSSGVQETQYF. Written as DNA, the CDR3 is TGTGCCAGCAGCTCCGGGGTGCAAGAGACCCAGTACTTC.

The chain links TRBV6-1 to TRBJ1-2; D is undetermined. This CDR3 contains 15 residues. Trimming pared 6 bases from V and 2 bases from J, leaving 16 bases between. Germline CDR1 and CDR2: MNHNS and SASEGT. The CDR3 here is CASSAYTTANYGYTF. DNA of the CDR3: TGTGCCAGCAGCGCGTACACCACCGCCAACTATGGCTACACCTTC.

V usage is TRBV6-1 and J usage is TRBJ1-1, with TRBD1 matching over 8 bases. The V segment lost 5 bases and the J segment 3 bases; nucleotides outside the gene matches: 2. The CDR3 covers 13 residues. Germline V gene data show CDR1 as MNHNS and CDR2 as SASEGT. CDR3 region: CASSLQGDTEAFF. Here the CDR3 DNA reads TGTGCCAGCAGTTTACAGGGGGACACTGAAGCTTTCTTT.

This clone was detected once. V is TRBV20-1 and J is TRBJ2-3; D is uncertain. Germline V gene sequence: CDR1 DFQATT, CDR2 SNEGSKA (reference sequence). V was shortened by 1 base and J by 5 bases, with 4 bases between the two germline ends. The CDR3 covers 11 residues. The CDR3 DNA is TGCAGTGCTAGAGGTAGAGATACGCAGTATTTT. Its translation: CSARGRDTQYF.

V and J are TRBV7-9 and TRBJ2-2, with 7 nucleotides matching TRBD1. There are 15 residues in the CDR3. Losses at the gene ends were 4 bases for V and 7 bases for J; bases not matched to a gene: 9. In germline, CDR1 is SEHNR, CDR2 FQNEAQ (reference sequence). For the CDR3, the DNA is TGTGCCAGCAGCTGGGTGACAGGGAGAGACGGGGAGCTGTTTTTT. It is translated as CASSWVTGRDGELFF.

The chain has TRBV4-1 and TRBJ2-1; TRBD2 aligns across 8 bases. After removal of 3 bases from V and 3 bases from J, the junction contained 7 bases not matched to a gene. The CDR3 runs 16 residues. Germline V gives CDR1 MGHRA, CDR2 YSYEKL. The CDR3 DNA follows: TGCGCCAGCAGCCAGACCCTAGCGGGTTACTACAATGAGCAGTTCTTC. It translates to CASSQTLAGYYNEQFF.

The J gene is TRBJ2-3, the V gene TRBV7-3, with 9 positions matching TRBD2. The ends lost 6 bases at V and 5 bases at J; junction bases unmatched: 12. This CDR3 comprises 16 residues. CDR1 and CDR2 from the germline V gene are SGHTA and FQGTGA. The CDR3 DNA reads TGTGCCAGCAGAAGAAGCCCAGCGGGGGGCGGAGATACGCAGTATTTT. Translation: CASRRSPAGGGDTQYF.

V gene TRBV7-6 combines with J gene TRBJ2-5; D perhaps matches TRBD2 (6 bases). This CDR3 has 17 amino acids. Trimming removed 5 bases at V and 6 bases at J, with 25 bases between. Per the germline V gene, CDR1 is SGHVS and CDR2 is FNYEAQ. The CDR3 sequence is CASSRLGGVDGQKTQYF. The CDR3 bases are TGTGCCAGCAGCCGCCTTGGAGGGGTAGATGGACAAAAGACCCAGTACTTC.

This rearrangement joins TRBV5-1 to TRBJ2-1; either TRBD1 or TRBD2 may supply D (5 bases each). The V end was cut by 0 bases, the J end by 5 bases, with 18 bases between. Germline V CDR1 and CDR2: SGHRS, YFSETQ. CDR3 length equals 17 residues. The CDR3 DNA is TGCGCCAGCAGCTTGGCCGGGGCGAAAAGGGTCCACAATGAGCAGTTCTTC. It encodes CASSLAGAKRVHNEQFF.

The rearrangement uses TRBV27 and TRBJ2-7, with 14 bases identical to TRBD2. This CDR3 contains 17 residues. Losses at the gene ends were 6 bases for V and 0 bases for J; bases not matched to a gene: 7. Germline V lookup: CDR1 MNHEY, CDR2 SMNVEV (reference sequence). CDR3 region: CASREGLAGGLSYEQYF. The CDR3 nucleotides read TGTGCCAGCAGGGAAGGACTAGCGGGGGGACTCTCCTACGAGCAGTACTTC.

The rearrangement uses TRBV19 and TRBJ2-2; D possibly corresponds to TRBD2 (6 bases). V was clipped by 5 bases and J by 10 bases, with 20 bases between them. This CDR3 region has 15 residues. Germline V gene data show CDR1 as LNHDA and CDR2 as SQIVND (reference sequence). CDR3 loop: CASSHNPGGLVELFF. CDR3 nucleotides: TGTGCCAGTAGTCATAACCCCGGGGGTTTAGTGGAGCTGTTTTTT.

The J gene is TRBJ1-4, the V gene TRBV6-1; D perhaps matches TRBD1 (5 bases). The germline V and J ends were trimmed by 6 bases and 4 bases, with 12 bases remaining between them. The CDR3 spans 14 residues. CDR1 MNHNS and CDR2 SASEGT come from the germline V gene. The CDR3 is CASRDTSSNEKLFF. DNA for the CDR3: TGTGCCAGCAGGGACACTTCAAGTAATGAAAAACTGTTTTTT.

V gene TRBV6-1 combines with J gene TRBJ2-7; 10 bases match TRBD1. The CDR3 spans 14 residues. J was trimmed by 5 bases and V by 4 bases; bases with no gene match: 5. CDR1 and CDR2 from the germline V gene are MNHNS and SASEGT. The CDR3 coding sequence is TGTGCCAGCAGTGTCGGGACAGGGGACCACGAGCAGTACGTC. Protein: CASSVGTGDHEQYV.

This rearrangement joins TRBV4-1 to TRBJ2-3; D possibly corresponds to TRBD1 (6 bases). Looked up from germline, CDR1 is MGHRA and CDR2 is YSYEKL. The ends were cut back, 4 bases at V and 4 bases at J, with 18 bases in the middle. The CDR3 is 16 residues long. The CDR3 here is CASSPSKGRGPDTQYF. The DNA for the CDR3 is TGCGCCAGCAGCCCTAGTAAGGGCAGGGGACCAGATACGCAGTATTTT.